This T cell receptor beta chain was sequenced during a study of CD8 T cells in ankylosing spondylitis. This clonotype was counted between two and nine times. Its matching antigen is unknown. CDR1 is SEHNR and CDR2 is FQNEAQ in the germline V gene (reference sequence). The germline V and J ends were trimmed by 4 bases and 6 bases, with 16 bases remaining between them. The CDR3 is made up of 16 amino acids. Points from the study as a whole: Disease-linked clones bore a CD8+ phenotype and were relatively rare in peripheral blood. Prior work had noted some motif variants in reactive arthritis blood and synovial fluid. Blood from ankylosing spondylitis patients appeared to carry a characteristic roughly 8-variant TCR beta motif. Significantly higher representation of disease-linked clones was reported for matched ankylosing spondylitis synovial fluid.

Researchers built TCR beta libraries using quantitative 5'-RACE with molecular barcodes. One entry per CDR3 protein results from TCRdb running MiXCR on the 5' RACE reads. Among fewer than 650,000 distinct CDR3 sequences listed, roughly 13% were seen once. V usage is TRBV7-9 and J usage is TRBJ2-6, with D maybe TRBD2 (5 bases). The source of this sequence is a male donor with ankylosing spondylitis. Material for sequencing was blood, either unsorted or a sorted T cell fraction (not recorded which). CDR3 amino acids: CASSSRTGNEANVLTF. DNA for the CDR3: TGTGCCAGCAGCTCAAGGACCGGGAATGAGGCCAACGTCCTGACTTTC.